This TCR beta chain was documented in a study of blood T cell repertoires in COVID-19 (TCRdb year 2020). For the study in its entirety: Collaborator samples came from the United States, Italy and Spain and covered acute and convalescent phases of COVID-19. The material from the prospective study consisted of cDNA or gDNA derived from T cells, B-cell-depleted T cells, or PBMCs. The repertoires were released in a freely available public database intended as a resource for research on the immune response to SARS-CoV-2. Where HLA class I and class II types were available, the types were taken from metadata supplied by the sample provider, not from assay-based typing. The dataset comprised deeply sampled blood TCRbeta repertoires from subjects exposed to, actively infected with, or recovered from COVID-19. The samples were drawn from the first 160 participants of the ongoing ImmuneRACE study and from about 1,200 subjects provided by 6 global collaborators. The sample metadata nearly always contained a de-identified subject ID, COVID-19 status, age in years and sex.

Participants in the prospective study were aged roughly 18 to 100 years, lived in 20 to 30 United States geographic areas, and enrolled through a virtual design. To assign participants to cohorts, the prospective study relied on clinical history that participants themselves reported in a screening survey and a study questionnaire. Exposed participants were defined as having been in contact with someone with a PCR-confirmed or clinician-diagnosed COVID-19 case within 2 weeks of study entry. In the prospective study, whole blood, serum and a nasopharyngeal or oropharyngeal swab were collected from each participant by mobile phlebotomists. Participants in the prospective study had the option to provide additional blood draws and questionnaires over an approximately 2-month period. Prospective study blood samples were shipped either frozen or at room temperature before DNA extraction. This clone was found a few times. Its antigen is currently not known. No base quality information exists; no much larger clone differs at one position.

The immunoSEQ Assay, a bias-controlled multiplex PCR, was used to amplify TCRbeta CDR3 regions from genomic DNA. Regarding the original processing steps: Within the assay, amplification of reference gene primers was used to estimate how many nucleated cells each sample contained. To quantify the absolute abundance of each unique TCRbeta CDR3 rearrangement, sequence reads were collapsed and filtered. For each sample, productive Simpson clonality was calculated by taking the square root of Simpson's diversity index across productive rearrangements. Drawn from immuneACCESS, this table holds only the in-frame rearrangements with V and J called that TCRdb kept. Clones are partly lost; checked studies trace under half to an unresolved V gene and leave the rest unexplained. V, J and clone size are taken as reported in that table, and D and trimming were inferred from the DNA itself. The sample profile shows some 240,000 clones; around 83% of them were found once. Of the sample, more than 6.5% falls within the top ten clones.

According to the germline V gene, CDR1 reads SGHTA and CDR2 reads FQGTGA. The cysteine opens and the phenylalanine closes a CDR3 of 15 amino acids. Left in the record is the CDR3 DNA by itself, 45 bases read in frame from the first base. V gives up 2 bases and J gives up 0 bases, and the segment between their germline ends measures 7 bases. Overall study outcomes, separate from this receptor: Clinical and demographic metadata were provided uncurated, with the amount varying by source and participant.

Sequencing was carried out using PBMCs or T cells enriched from blood (not recorded which). The source of this sequence is a woman between 50 and 59 years old who had been exposed to COVID-19. The chain joins TRBV7-3 to TRBJ2-2; perhaps TRBD2 is the D gene, with 6 bases matching. The encoded CDR3 is CASSLVAANTGELFF. The sequence in DNA is TGTGCCAGCAGCTTAGTAGCGGCGAACACCGGGGAGCTGTTTTTT.